This entry lists 26 T cell receptor beta chains sequenced from one sample in a study of cytomegalovirus exposure and HLA in healthy donors. With 60 Vbeta and 13 Jbeta primers, the PCR was carried out. Method: immunoSEQ multiplex PCR; TCRdb's copy keeps in-frame clones and lacks some. Here the sample spans some 180,000 clones, 80% being singletons. The sequenced material came from PBMCs. The receptors stem from a woman in her thirties in good health and CMV-seronegative.

This rearrangement joins TRBV11-2 to TRBJ1-2, with a possible D match to TRBD1 (6 bases). CDR3 length: 13 amino acids. The germline gives CDR1 SGHAT, CDR2 FQNNGV. The V end was cut by 8 bases, the J end by 6 bases, with 16 bases between. This CDR3 is CASHSGGANGYTF. Written as DNA, the CDR3 is TGTGCCAGCCACTCGGGGGGGGCGAATGGCTACACCTTC.

V and J are TRBV9 and TRBJ2-1; 10 bases agree with TRBD1. Unmatched junction bases numbered 9, after V lost 0 bases and J lost 0 bases. The CDR3 contains 19 residues. Germline-derived CDR1 and CDR2 are SGDLS and YYNGEE. CDR3 bases: TGTGCCAGCAGCGTAGGGGGGACAGGGGCTAGTCTCTCCTACAATGAGCAGTTCTTC. Amino acids: CASSVGGTGASLSYNEQFF.

V and J are TRBV7-3 and TRBJ2-5, with TRBD2 as a possible D gene (9 bases). This CDR3 has 15 residues. With 7 bases removed from V and 5 bases from J, the gap between germline ends came to 20 bases. The V gene's germline CDR1 is SGHTA and CDR2 FQGTGA. The CDR3 nucleotides are TGTGCCAGCAACATCCAGGGGGCGGGGGGGGAGACCCAGTACTTC. Protein sequence: CASNIQGAGGETQYF.

In its sample, this clone was seen once. The chain is built from TRBV5-1 and TRBJ2-7; maybe TRBD1 (5 bases). The V gene lost 4 bases and the J gene lost 3 bases, with 11 bases spanning the gap. The V gene's germline CDR1 is SGHRS and CDR2 YFSETQ. The CDR3 runs 13 residues. The CDR3 loop reads CASSQITGYEQYF. As DNA, the CDR3 is TGCGCCAGCAGCCAGATCACAGGCTACGAGCAGTACTTC.

This rearrangement joins TRBV29-1 to TRBJ1-5, with D possibly matching TRBD1 (6 bases). Trimming removed 8 bases at V and 11 bases at J, with 19 bases between. Germline V gene data show CDR1 as SQVTM and CDR2 as ANQGSEA. The CDR3 covers 12 residues. The CDR3 nucleotides are TGCAGCTACAAAGGGGGTTCCGGGACCCAGCATTTT. Its protein is CSYKGGSGTQHF. Based on the CDR3 plus reference TRBV29-1 and TRBJ1-5, the full variable domain is SAVISQKPSRDICQRGTSLTIQCQVDSQVTMMFWYRQQPGQSLTLIATANQGSEATYESGFVIDKFPISRPNLTFSTLTVSNMSPEDSSIYLCSYKGGSGTQHFGDGTRLSIL.

The CDR3 loop is CASSEPPDRGIFYEQYF. For the CDR3, the DNA is TGTGCCAGCAGTGAACCCCCCGACAGGGGAATCTTTTACGAGCAGTACTTC. The chain has TRBV2 and TRBJ2-7, with 8 positions matching TRBD1. Unmatched junction bases numbered 13, after V lost 2 bases and J lost 4 bases. The CDR3 is 17 amino acids. Germline V lookup: CDR1 SNHLY, CDR2 FYNNEI.

The chain combines TRBV9 with TRBJ2-3; D is ambiguous. Germline values: CDR1 SGDLS, CDR2 YYNGEE. There are 14 residues in the CDR3. The V gene lost 0 bases and the J gene lost 1 base, with 6 bases spanning the gap. The CDR3 nucleotides read TGTGCCAGCAGCGTAGATGCAGGCACAGATACGCAGTATTTT. It specifies CASSVDAGTDTQYF.

CDR3 bases: TGTGCCATCAGTGGGACTAGCGGGGGACAAGATACGCAGTATTTT. This encodes CAISGTSGGQDTQYF. The chain uses TRBV10-3 and TRBJ2-3; TRBD2 aligns across 13 bases. CDR1 is ENHRY, CDR2 SYGVKD, per germline. V shed 4 bases, J shed 5 bases, and the junction held 3 bases outside the gene matches. The CDR3 sequence is 15 residues long.

The chain recombines TRBV19 with TRBJ2-7, with TRBD1 as a possible D gene (6 bases). This CDR3 is built from 14 residues. Between the trimmed V and J ends, which lost 7 bases and 2 bases, there was a span of 15 bases. Germline CDR1 reads LNHDA; CDR2 reads SQIVND (reference sequence). CDR3: CASTETGRTYEQYF. The CDR3 DNA follows: TGTGCCAGTACGGAGACAGGACGGACCTACGAGCAGTACTTC.

This chain connects TRBV29-1 to TRBJ2-7; D ambiguous. This CDR3 comprises 11 residues. V lost 4 bases, J lost 6 bases, and 10 bases lay in between. Looked up from germline, CDR1 is SQVTM and CDR2 is ANQGSEA. CDR3 sequence reads: CSVVQIFEQYF. In nucleotides, the CDR3 is TGCAGCGTTGTGCAGATCTTCGAGCAGTACTTC.

The gene calls are TRBV7-6 and TRBJ2-3; 7 nucleotides line up with TRBD2. The CDR3 runs 20 residues. Looked up from germline, CDR1 is SGHVS and CDR2 is FNYEAQ. The V segment lost 4 bases and the J segment 7 bases; nucleotides outside the gene matches: 26. CDR3 DNA: TGTGCCAGCAGCTACCGGGGCATTCCTAGCGGTAGCGTGCTTTTGAATACGCAGTATTTT. Translated, it gives CASSYRGIPSGSVLLNTQYF.

This clone was detected a few times. V and J are TRBV2 and TRBJ2-1; D possibly corresponds to TRBD2 (5 bases). The CDR3 extends over 12 amino acids. Trimming took 7 bases from V and 9 from J, leaving 13 bases between them. CDR1 and CDR2 (germline): SNHLY, FYNNEI. The CDR3 here is CASNREWGEQFF. The CDR3 region has the DNA TGTGCCAGCAACCGGGAATGGGGTGAGCAGTTCTTC.

V gene TRBV9 combines with J gene TRBJ1-1; 7 bases match TRBD1. The CDR3 is 14 residues long. The germline V gene encodes CDR1 SGDLS and CDR2 YYNGEE. V gave up 3 bases and J gave up 3 bases; unmatched junction bases: 5. The chain's CDR3 is CASSDEGAHTEAFF. The CDR3 region has the DNA TGTGCCAGCAGCGATGAGGGGGCACACACTGAAGCTTTCTTT.

The rearrangement joins TRBV7-7 to TRBJ2-1, with D possibly matching TRBD2 (5 bases). Germline-derived CDR1 and CDR2 are SSHAT and FNYEAQ (reference sequence). The CDR3 extends over 15 amino acids. The V and J ends lost 5 bases and 2 bases respectively, with 13 bases between them. The CDR3 sequence is CASSPTRVTYNEQFF. The CDR3 DNA reads as TGTGCCAGCAGCCCCACTAGGGTAACCTACAATGAGCAGTTCTTC.

This chain joins TRBV19 and TRBJ2-2, with D possibly matching TRBD2 (8 bases). Looked up from germline, CDR1 is LNHDA and CDR2 is SQIVND (reference sequence). Trimming removed 5 bases at V and 5 bases at J, with 27 bases between. The CDR3 sequence is 19 residues long. The CDR3, as DNA: TGTGCCAGTAGTGCCCACCGGGGGGGGGACAGAGGACGTACCGGGGAGCTGTTTTTT. Residues: CASSAHRGGDRGRTGELFF.

This rearrangement joins TRBV2 to TRBJ2-1; 7 bases line up with TRBD2. V lost 9 bases and J lost 1; bases outside the gene matches: 3. There are 13 residues in the CDR3. CDR1 and CDR2 (germline): SNHLY, FYNNEI. CDR3 residues: CASLADSYNEQFF. The CDR3 nucleotides are TGTGCCAGTCTAGCGGATTCCTACAATGAGCAGTTCTTC.

This chain connects TRBV9 to TRBJ2-2, with 9 bases identical to TRBD1. Germline CDR1 SGDLS, CDR2 YYNGEE. The V segment lost 6 bases and the J segment 3 bases; nucleotides outside the gene matches: 3. This CDR3 contains 14 residues. Written as DNA, the CDR3 is TGTGCCAGCAAAGGGACAGGGTACACCGGGGAGCTGTTTTTT. This encodes CASKGTGYTGELFF.

The chain employs TRBV18 and TRBJ1-1; perhaps TRBD1 as D (6 bases). The CDR3 extends over 14 amino acids. The V end lost 6 bases, the J end lost 1 base, and 12 bases lay between the germline ends. CDR1 is KGHSH and CDR2 is LQKENI in the germline V gene. In nucleotides, the CDR3 is TGTGCCAGCTCTACTAAACAGGGGAACACTGAAGCTTTCTTT. Its protein is CASSTKQGNTEAFF.

This clone was recorded a few times. The rearrangement joins TRBV5-8 to TRBJ2-1; D might be TRBD1 (6 bases). Deletions cut 2 bases from V and 2 bases from J, with 8 bases between. The CDR3 extends over 14 amino acids. CDR1 and CDR2 from the germline V gene are SGHTS and YDEGEE. The CDR3, as DNA: TGTGCCAGCAGCTTAAAGGGGGCCTACAATGAGCAGTTCTTC. This codes for CASSLKGAYNEQFF.

The V call is TRBV5-1, the J call TRBJ1-6; D may be TRBD1 (6 bases). V dropped 4 bases and J dropped 5 bases, with 19 bases sitting between them. Germline CDR1 is SGHRS and CDR2 is YFSETQ. The CDR3 is 17 amino acids. CDR3 sequence reads: CASSRRETTGNNSPLHF. DNA for the CDR3: TGCGCCAGCAGCCGACGAGAAACTACAGGGAATAATTCACCCCTCCACTTT.

The CDR3 bases are TGCGCCAGCAGACTCAACCCGGGACTAGAGGATGAGCAGTTCTTC. Translating it yields CASRLNPGLEDEQFF. The rearrangement links TRBV4-1 to TRBJ2-1, with 8 bases identical to TRBD2. The CDR3 sequence is 15 residues long. The V gene's germline CDR1 is MGHRA and CDR2 YSYEKL. The trim removed 6 bases at V and 8 bases at J, leaving 12 bases unmatched.

With regard to this clone: At one boundary the junction diverges from the germline segment, which might be a read error. The V call is TRBV7-7, the J call TRBJ2-1; 13 nucleotides align to TRBD2. The CDR3 has 16 residues. Germline assignment: CDR1 SSHAT and CDR2 FNYEAQ (reference sequence). The CDR3 sequence: CASSSQLAGGLDEQFF. The CDR3 nucleotides are TGTGCTAGCAGCTCACAACTAGCGGGGGGGCTGGATGAGCAGTTCTTC.

The CDR3 DNA is TGTGCCTGGAGTGTAGGGGGTCACACCATATATTTT. Translation: CAWSVGGHTIYF. J is TRBJ1-3 and V is TRBV30; tentatively, D is TRBD1 (6 bases). Germline CDR1 GTSNPN, CDR2 SVGIG (reference sequence). V was pared by 0 bases and J by 8 bases, with 8 bases between. The CDR3 extends over 12 amino acids.

This clone has only a few counts. This chain joins TRBV4-1 and TRBJ1-6; 7 bases align to TRBD1. Germline V gene sequence: CDR1 MGHRA, CDR2 YSYEKL. The CDR3 spans 15 residues. V shed 0 bases and J 10 bases; nucleotides not matched to a gene: 6. The CDR3 here is CASSQDLGTVSPLHF. CDR3 nucleotide sequence: TGCGCCAGCAGCCAAGATCTCGGGACAGTCTCACCCCTCCACTTT.

This clone was counted only a few times. The chain employs TRBV6-5 and TRBJ1-1; a possible D gene is TRBD1 (6 bases). Germline CDR1 MNHEY, CDR2 SVGAGI. The CDR3 loop spans 12 amino acids. V lost 7 bases and J 11 bases, leaving 17 bases between the germline ends. The CDR3 region has the DNA TGTGCCAGCAACCGAGGGGGGGAGCGGGCTTTCTTT. Protein product: CASNRGGERAFF.

The chain has TRBV5-1 and TRBJ2-7, with a weak D call TRBD1 (6 bases). Germline lookup yields CDR1 SGHRS and CDR2 YFSETQ. The V end lost 4 bases, the J end lost 2 bases, and 16 bases lay between the germline ends. The CDR3 has 15 amino acids. The CDR3 region has the DNA TGCGCCAGCAGCCCTACTCCGGGACAAACCTACGAGCAGTACTTC. This sequence encodes CASSPTPGQTYEQYF.